The source of this TCR beta chain is a study of cytomegalovirus exposure and HLA in healthy donors. The study's findings and limits: DRB1 showed the most TCR associations and HLA-C the fewest in a later analysis, as rates varied by HLA locus. Associated with HLA alleles at 0.05 false discovery rate in a later analysis were approximately 17,000 TCR beta sequences. An apparent linkage of common viral pathogens to several of the most significant clusters emerged in a later analysis.

This clone appeared a few times. Its antigen is unidentified. As for the donors, each was a healthy bone marrow donor. Trimming took 5 bases from V and 7 from J; bases not matched to a gene: 9. The CDR3 consists of 14 residues. CDR1 SGHTA and CDR2 FQGNSA come from the germline V gene. This PCR relied on a set of 60 Vbeta primers and 13 Jbeta primers. Clones were read by immunoSEQ multiplex PCR, and TCRdb kept only the in-frame ones, dropping some. Of under 100,000 clones detected, around three quarters appear once; the ten largest clones hold about 8%. The sequenced sample was PBMCs. This TCR derives from a human donor in good health. The rearrangement joins TRBV7-2 to TRBJ2-7, with 9 positions matching TRBD2. This CDR3 is CASSSTGTSREQYF. CDR3 DNA: TGTGCCAGCAGCAGTACCGGGACTAGCAGAGAGCAGTACTTC. The full variable domain, in which reference TRBV7-2 and TRBJ2-7 provide the parts outside the CDR3, is GAGVSQSPSNKVTEKGKDVELRCDPISGHTALYWYRQSLGQGLEFLIYFQGNSAPDKSGLPSDRFSAERTGGSVSTLTIQRTQQEDSAVYLCASSSTGTSREQYFGPGTRLTVT.